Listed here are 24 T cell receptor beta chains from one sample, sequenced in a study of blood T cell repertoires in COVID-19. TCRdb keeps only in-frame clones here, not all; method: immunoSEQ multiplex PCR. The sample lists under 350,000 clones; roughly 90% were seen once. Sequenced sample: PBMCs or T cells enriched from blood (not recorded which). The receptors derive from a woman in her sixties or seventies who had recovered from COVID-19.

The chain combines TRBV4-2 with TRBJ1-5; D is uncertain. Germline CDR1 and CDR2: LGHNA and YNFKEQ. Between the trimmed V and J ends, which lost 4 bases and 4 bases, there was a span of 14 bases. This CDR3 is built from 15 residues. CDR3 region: CASSPYPTENQPQHF. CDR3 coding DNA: TGTGCCAGCAGCCCCTACCCGACGGAGAATCAGCCCCAGCATTTT.

The CDR3 bases are TGTGCCAGCAGTTTCCAACTAGTCCCCACAGATACGCAGTATTTT. Translating gives CASSFQLVPTDTQYF. V and J are TRBV28 and TRBJ2-3, with a tentative D call TRBD2 (5 bases). Germline loops: CDR1 MDHEN, CDR2 SYDVKM. CDR3 length: 15 residues. V lost 3 bases to trimming and J lost 2 bases, with 12 bases between them.

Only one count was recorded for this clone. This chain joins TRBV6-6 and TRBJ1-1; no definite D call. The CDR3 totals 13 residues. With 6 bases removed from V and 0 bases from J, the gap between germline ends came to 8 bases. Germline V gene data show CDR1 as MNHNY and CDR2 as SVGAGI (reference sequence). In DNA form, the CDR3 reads TGTGCCAGCAGCCAGGTCGTGAACACTGAAGCTTTCTTT. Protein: CASSQVVNTEAFF.

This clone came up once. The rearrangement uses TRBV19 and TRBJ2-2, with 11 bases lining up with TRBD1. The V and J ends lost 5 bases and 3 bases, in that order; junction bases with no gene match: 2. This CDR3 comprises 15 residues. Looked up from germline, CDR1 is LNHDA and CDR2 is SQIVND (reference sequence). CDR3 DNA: TGTGCCAGTAGTGCGGGACAGGGGGACACCGGGGAGCTGTTTTTT. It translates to CASSAGQGDTGELFF. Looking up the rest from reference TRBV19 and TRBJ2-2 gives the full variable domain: DGGITQSPKYLFRKEGQNVTLSCEQNLNHDAMYWYRQDPGQGLRLIYYSQIVNDFQKGDIAEGYSVSREKKESFPLTVTSAQKNPTAFYLCASSAGQGDTGELFFGEGSRLTVL.

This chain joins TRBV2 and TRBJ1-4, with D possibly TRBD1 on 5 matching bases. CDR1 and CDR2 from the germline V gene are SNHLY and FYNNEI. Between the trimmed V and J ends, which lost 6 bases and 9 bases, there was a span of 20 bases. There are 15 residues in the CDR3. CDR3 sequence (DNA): TGTGCCAGCAGCCTTTCGGGGGGGGAGAGGCAAAAACTGTTTTTT. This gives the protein CASSLSGGERQKLFF.

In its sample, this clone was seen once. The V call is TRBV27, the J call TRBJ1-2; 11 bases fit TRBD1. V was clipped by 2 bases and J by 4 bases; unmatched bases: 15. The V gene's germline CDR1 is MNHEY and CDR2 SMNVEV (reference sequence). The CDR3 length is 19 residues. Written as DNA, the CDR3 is TGTGCCAGCAGTTTACTTAGTATGGGGACAGGGGGTAATGGCTATGGCTACACCTTC. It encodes CASSLLSMGTGGNGYGYTF.

The CDR3 loop reads CASSLQAGVNNEQFF. CDR3 sequence (DNA): TGCGCCAGCAGCTTACAAGCGGGAGTGAACAATGAGCAGTTCTTC. The V and J genes are TRBV5-1 and TRBJ2-1; TRBD2 matches at 8 bases. V shed 2 bases and J 5 bases; nucleotides not matched to a gene: 6. The germline V gene has CDR1 SGHRS and CDR2 YFSETQ. The CDR3 sequence is 15 residues long.

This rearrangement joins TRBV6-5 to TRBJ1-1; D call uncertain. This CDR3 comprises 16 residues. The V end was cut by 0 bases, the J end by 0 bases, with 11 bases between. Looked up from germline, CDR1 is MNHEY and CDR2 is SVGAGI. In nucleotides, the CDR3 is TGTGCCAGCAGTTACTCGCCACAAACCATGAACACTGAAGCTTTCTTT. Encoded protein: CASSYSPQTMNTEAFF.

The CDR3 DNA reads as TGTGCCTGGACACCGGGACAGGGGAGCAATCAGCCCCAGCATTTT. Translating gives CAWTPGQGSNQPQHF. This chain joins TRBV30 and TRBJ1-5; 10 nucleotides agree with TRBD1. V lost 4 bases, J lost 1 base, and 4 bases stayed unmatched. This CDR3 is 15 amino acids long. Germline assignment: CDR1 GTSNPN and CDR2 SVGIG (reference sequence).

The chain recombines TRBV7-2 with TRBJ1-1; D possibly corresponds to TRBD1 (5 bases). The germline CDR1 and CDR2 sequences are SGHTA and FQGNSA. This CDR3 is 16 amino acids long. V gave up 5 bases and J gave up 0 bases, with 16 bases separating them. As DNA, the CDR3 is TGTGCCAGCAGCGGAGAAGGGGCCCTCATGAACACTGAAGCTTTCTTT. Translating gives CASSGEGALMNTEAFF. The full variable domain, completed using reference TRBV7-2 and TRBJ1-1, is GAGVSQSPSNKVTEKGKDVELRCDPISGHTALYWYRQSLGQGLEFLIYFQGNSAPDKSGLPSDRFSAERTGGSVSTLTIQRTQQEDSAVYLCASSGEGALMNTEAFFGQGTRLTVV.

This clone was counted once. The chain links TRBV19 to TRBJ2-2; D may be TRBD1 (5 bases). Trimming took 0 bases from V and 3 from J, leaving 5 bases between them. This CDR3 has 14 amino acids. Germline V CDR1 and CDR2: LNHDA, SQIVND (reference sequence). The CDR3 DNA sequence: TGTGCCAGTAGTATAGAAGGGGACACCGGGGAGCTGTTTTTT. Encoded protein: CASSIEGDTGELFF.

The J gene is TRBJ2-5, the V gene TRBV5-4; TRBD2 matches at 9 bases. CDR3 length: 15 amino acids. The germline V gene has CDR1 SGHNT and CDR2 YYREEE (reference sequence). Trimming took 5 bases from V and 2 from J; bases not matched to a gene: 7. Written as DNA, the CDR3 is TGTGCCAGCAGTACCGGGAGCGGGGGGCAAGAGACCCAGTACTTC. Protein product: CASSTGSGGQETQYF.

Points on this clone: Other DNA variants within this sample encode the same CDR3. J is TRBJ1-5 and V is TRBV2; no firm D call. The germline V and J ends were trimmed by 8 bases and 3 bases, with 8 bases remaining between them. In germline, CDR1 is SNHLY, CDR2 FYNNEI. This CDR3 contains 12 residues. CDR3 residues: CASAGDNQPQHF. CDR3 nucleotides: TGTGCCAGCGCCGGGGACAATCAGCCCCAGCATTTT.

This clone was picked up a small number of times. This chain's CDR3 is CASRHLAGDNTGELFF. CDR3 nucleotide sequence: TGTGCCAGCAGACACCTAGCGGGAGATAACACCGGGGAGCTGTTTTTT. The chain employs TRBV6-4 and TRBJ2-2; 10 bases agree with TRBD2. V was pared by 6 bases and J by 2 bases, with 6 bases of the junction left unmatched. The CDR3 extends over 16 amino acids. Germline assignment: CDR1 MRHNA and CDR2 SNTAGT.

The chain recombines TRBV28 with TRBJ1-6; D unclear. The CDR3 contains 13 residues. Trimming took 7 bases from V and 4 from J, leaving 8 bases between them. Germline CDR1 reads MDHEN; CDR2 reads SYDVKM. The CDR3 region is CASTSGYNSPLHF. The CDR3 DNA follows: TGTGCCAGCACCTCGGGTTATAATTCACCCCTCCACTTT.

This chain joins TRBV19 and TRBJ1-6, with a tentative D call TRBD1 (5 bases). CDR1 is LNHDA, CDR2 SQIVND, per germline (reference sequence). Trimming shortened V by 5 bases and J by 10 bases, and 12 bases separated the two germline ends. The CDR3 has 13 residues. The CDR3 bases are TGTGCCAGTAGTGGCAGGGCACGATCACCCCTCCACTTT. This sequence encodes CASSGRARSPLHF.

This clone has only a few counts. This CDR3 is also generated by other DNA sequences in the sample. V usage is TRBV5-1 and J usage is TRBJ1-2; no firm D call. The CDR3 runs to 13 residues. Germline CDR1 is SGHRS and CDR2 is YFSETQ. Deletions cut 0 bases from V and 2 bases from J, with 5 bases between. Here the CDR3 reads CASSLGGNYGYTF. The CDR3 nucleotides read TGCGCCAGCAGCTTGGGAGGGAACTATGGCTACACCTTC.

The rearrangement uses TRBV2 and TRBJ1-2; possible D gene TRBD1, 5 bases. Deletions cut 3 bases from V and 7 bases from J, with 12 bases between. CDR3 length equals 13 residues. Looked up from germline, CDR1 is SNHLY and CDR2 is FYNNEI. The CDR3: CASSDGQGPGYTF. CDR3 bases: TGTGCCAGCAGTGATGGGCAGGGTCCTGGCTACACCTTC.

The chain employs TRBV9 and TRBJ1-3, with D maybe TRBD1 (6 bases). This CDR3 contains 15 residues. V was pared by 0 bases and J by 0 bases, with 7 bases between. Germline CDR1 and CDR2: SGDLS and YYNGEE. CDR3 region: CASSVEGVSGNTIYF. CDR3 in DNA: TGTGCCAGCAGCGTAGAGGGGGTCTCTGGAAACACCATATATTTT.

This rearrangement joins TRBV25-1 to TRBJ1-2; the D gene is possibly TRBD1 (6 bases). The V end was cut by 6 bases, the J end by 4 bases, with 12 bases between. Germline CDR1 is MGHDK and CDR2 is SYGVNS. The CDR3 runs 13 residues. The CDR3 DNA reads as TGTGCCAGCAGAGGACAGAGTTCCTATGGCTACACCTTC. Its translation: CASRGQSSYGYTF.

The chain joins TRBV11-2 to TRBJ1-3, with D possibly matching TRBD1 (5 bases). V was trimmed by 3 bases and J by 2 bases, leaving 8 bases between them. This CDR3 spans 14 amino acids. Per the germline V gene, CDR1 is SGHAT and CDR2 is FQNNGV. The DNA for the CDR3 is TGTGCCAGCAGCTTCTGGGGCCCTGGAAACACCATATATTTT. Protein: CASSFWGPGNTIYF.

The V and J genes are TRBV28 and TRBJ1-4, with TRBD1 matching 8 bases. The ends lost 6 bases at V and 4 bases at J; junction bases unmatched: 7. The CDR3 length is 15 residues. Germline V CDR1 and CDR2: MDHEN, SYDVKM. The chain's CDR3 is CASRVGQGVNEKLFF. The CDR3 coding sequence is TGTGCCAGCAGGGTCGGACAGGGAGTTAATGAAAAACTGTTTTTT.

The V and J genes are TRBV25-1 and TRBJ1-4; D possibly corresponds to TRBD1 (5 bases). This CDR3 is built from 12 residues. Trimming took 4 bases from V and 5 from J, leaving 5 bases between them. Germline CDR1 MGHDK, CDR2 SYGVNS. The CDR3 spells CASSGQNEKLFF. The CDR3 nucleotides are TGTGCCAGCAGTGGACAGAATGAAAAACTGTTTTTT.

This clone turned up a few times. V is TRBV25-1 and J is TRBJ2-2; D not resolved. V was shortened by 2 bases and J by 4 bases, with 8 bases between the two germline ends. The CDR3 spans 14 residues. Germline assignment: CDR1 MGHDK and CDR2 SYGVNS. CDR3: CASSEVLFTGELFF. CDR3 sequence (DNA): TGTGCCAGCAGTGAAGTTCTATTCACCGGGGAGCTGTTTTTT. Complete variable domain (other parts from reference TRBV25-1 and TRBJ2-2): EADIYQTPRYLVIGTGKKITLECSQTMGHDKMYWYQQDPGMELHLIHYSYGVNSTEKGDLSSESTVSRIRTEHFPLTLESARPSHTSQYLCASSEVLFTGELFFGEGSRLTVL.